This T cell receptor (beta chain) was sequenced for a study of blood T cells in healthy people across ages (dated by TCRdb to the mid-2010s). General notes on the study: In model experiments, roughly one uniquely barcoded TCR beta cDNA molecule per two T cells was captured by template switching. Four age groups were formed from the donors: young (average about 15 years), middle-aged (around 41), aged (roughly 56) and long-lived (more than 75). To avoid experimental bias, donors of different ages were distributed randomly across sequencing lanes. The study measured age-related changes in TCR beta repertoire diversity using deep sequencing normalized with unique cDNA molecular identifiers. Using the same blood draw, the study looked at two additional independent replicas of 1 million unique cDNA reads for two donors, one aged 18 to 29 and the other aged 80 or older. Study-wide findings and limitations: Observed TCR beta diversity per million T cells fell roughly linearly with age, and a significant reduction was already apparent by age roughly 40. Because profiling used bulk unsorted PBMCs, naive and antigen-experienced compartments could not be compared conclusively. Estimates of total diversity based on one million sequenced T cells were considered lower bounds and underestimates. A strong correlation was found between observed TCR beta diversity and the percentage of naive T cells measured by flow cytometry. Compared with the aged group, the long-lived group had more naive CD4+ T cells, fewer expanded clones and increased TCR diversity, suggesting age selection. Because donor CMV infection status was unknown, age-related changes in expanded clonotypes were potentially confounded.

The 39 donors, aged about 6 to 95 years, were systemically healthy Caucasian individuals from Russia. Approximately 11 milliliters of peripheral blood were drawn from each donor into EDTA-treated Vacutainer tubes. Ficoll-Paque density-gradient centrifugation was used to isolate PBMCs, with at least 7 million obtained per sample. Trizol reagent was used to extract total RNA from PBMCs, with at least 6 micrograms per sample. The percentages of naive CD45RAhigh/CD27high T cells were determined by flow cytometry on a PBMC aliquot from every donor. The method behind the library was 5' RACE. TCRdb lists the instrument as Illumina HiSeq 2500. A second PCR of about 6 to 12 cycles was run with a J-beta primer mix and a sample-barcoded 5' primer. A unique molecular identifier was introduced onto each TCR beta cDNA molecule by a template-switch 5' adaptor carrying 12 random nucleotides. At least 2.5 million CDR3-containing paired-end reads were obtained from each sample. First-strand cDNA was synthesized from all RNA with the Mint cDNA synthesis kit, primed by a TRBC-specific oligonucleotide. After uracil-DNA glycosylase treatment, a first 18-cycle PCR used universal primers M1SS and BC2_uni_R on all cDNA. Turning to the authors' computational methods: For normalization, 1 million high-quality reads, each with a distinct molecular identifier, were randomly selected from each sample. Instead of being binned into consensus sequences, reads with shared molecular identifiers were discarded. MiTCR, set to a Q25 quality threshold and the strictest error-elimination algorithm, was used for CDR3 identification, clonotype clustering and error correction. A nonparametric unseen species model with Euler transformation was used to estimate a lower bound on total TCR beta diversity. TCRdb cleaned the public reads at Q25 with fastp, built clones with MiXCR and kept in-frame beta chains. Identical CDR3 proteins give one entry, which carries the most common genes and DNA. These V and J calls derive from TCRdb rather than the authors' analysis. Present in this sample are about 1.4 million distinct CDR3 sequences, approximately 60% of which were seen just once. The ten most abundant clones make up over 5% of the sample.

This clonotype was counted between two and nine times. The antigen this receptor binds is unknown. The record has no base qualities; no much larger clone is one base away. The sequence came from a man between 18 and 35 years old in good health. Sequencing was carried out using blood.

In nucleotide form, the sequence is TGTGCCAGCAGCGGTGACCGAGCCTGGGGGGGGGAGCTGTTTTTT. This gives the protein CASSGDRAWGGELFF. The rearrangement combines TRBV9 with TRBJ2-2; the D gene assignment is perhaps TRBD1 or TRBD2, with each matching 5 bases. From a lookup of the germline V gene, CDR1 and CDR2 are SGDLS and YYNGEE. Deletion took 3 bases off V and 8 bases off J, with a span of 17 bases between the germline ends. Spanning cysteine to phenylalanine, the CDR3 consists of 15 amino acids. The kept DNA is CDR3 alone, 45 bases in frame from the first base.